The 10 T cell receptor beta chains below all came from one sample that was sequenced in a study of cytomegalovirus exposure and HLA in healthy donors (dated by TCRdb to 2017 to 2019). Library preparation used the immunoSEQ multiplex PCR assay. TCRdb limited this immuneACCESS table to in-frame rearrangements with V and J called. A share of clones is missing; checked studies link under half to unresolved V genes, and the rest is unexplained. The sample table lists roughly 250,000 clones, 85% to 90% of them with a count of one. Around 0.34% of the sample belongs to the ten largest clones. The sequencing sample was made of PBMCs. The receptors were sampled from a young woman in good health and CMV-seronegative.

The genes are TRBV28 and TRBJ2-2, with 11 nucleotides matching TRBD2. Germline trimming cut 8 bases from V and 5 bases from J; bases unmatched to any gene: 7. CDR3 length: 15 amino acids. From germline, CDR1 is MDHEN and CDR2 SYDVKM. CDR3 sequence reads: CASLYSGGETGELFF. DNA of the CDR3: TGTGCCAGCCTATATAGCGGGGGGGAAACCGGGGAGCTGTTTTTT.

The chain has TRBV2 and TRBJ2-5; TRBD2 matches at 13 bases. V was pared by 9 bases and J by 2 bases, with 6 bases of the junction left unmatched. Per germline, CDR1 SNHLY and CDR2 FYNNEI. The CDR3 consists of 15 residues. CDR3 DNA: TGTGCCAGTCAAGAGACTAGCGGGGGGCAAGAGACCCAGTACTTC. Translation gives CASQETSGGQETQYF.

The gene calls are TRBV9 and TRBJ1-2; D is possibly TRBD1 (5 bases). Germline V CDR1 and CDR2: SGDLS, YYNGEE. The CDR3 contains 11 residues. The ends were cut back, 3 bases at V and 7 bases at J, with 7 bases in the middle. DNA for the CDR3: TGTGCCAGCAGCGGACAGTCTGGCTACACCTTC. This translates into CASSGQSGYTF.

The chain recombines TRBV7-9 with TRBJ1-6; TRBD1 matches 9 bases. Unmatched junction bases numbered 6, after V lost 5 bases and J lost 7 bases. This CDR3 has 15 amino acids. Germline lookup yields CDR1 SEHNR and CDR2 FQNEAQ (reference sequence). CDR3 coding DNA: TGTGCCAGCAGCCGACCCGGGACAGGGAATTCACCCCTCCACTTT. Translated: CASSRPGTGNSPLHF.

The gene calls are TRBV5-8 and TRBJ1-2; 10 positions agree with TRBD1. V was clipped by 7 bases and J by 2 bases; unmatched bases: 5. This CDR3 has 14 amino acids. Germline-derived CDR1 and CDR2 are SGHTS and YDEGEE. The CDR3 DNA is TGTGCCAGCCGGGACAGGGGTTCGAACTATGGCTACACCTTC. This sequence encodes CASRDRGSNYGYTF.

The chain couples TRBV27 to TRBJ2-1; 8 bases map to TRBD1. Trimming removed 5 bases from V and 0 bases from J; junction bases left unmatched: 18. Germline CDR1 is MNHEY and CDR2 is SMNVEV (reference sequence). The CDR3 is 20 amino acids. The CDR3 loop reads CASSPRTGTGAYGSYNEQFF. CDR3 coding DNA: TGTGCCAGCAGTCCCCGGACAGGGACGGGTGCCTATGGCTCCTACAATGAGCAGTTCTTC.

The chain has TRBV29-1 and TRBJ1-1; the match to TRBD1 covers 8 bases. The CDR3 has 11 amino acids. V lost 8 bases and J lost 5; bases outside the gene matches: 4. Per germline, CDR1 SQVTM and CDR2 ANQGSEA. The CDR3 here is CSHDRGTEAFF. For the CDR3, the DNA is TGCAGCCACGACAGGGGTACTGAAGCTTTCTTT.

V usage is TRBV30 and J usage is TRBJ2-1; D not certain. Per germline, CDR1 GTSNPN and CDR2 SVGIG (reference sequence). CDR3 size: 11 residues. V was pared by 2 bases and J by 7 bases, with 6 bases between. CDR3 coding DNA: TGTGCCTGGAGTATCTCGAATGAGCAGTTCTTC. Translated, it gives CAWSISNEQFF. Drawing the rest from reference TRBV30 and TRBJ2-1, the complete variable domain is SQTIHQWPATLVQPVGSPLSLECTVEGTSNPNLYWYRQAAGRGLQLLFYSVGIGQISSEVPQNLSASRPQDRQFILSSKKLLLSDSGFYLCAWSISNEQFFGPGTRLTVL.

DNA for the CDR3: TGCGCCAGCAGCCTATTGACAGGGGTAGAAGGCTACACCTTC. Translation: CASSLLTGVEGYTF. This chain connects TRBV4-1 to TRBJ1-2; 8 bases align to TRBD1. CDR3 size: 14 residues. Germline values: CDR1 MGHRA, CDR2 YSYEKL. V gave up 4 bases and J gave up 8 bases; unmatched junction bases: 9.

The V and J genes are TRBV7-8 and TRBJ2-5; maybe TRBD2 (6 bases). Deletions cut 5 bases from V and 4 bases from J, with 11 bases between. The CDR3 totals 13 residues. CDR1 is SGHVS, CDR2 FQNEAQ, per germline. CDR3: CASSPRLVETQYF. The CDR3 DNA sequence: TGTGCCAGCAGCCCCCGACTAGTAGAGACCCAGTACTTC. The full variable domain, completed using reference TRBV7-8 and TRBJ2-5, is GAGVSQSPRYKVAKRGQDVALRCDPISGHVSLFWYQQALGQGPEFLTYFQNEAQLDKSGLPSDRFFAERPEGSVSTLKIQRTQQEDSAVYLCASSPRLVETQYFGPGTRLLVL.